These T cell receptor beta chains were read from a single sample in a study of T-cell reconstitution after alpha-beta-depleted transplantation in children. Each CDR3 protein gets one entry after TCRdb re-called the PCR reads with MiXCR. In the table there are fewer than 1 million distinct CDR3 sequences, 16% of which are singletons. Sample: PBMCs, mostly from graft donor cells, taken 360 days after TCRalphabeta/CD19-depleted stem cell transplant. These receptors were obtained from a male patient aged 10 to 17 who had a stem cell transplant for acute lymphoblastic leukemia, so the T cells may come from the graft donor. The conserved cysteine and the conserved F or W are not part of the CDR3 here. The D gene is left open where the match is weak.

V	J	D	CDR3
TRBV4-1	TRBJ2-6	NA	ASSHRAGLRANVLT
TRBV5-1	TRBJ2-7	TRBD1	ASSKTGESYEQY
TRBV20-1	TRBJ2-1	TRBD2	SARGASGWNEQF
TRBV6-1	TRBJ2-1	TRBD2	ASSPGTSGTNEQF
TRBV13	TRBJ2-7	TRBD1	ASSPDRGRGEQY
TRBV5-1	TRBJ1-5	NA	ASSFLGADNQPQH
TRBV18	TRBJ2-1	NA	ASSPTGEQF
TRBV7-6	TRBJ2-7	NA	ASTNSRRADSYEQY
TRBV12-3/TRBV12-4	TRBJ2-1	NA	ASSLWGSRSSYNEQF
TRBV5-1	TRBJ2-2	NA	ASSPRTANTGELF
TRBV9	TRBJ2-5	NA	ASSVMGETQY
TRBV2	TRBJ2-2	TRBD1	ASKGTGDTGELF
TRBV18	TRBJ1-4	NA	ASSPRDTINEKLF
TRBV5-1	TRBJ2-1	NA	ASSLGSGNYYNEQF
TRBV7-6	TRBJ1-3	TRBD1	ASSSTGGGNTIY
TRBV20-1	TRBJ2-1	NA	SARDPLREPYNEQF
TRBV7-9	TRBJ2-3	NA	ASRPGTTTSDTQY
TRBV5-6	TRBJ2-7	TRBD1	ASSWDRRSSYEQY
TRBV20-1	TRBJ2-7	TRBD2	SAPTLAGRPYEQY
TRBV7-9	TRBJ2-7	TRBD1	ASSHRQGHEQY
TRBV29-1	TRBJ2-4	NA	SVRDWFDDIQY
TRBV20-1	TRBJ2-1	NA	SARIWGAEGSYNEQF
TRBV18	TRBJ1-5	TRBD1	ASSPATGFTQPQH
TRBV5-1	TRBJ2-7	TRBD2	ASSTAGTSDYEQY
TRBV27	TRBJ2-1	TRBD2	ASSHPSGTTHEQF
TRBV11-1	TRBJ2-1	TRBD2	ASSSPTSGTGNEQF
TRBV5-1	TRBJ2-2	TRBD2	ASSLAGRVDTGELF
TRBV9	TRBJ2-1	TRBD2	ASSSAGVFYNEQF
TRBV7-4	TRBJ2-1	TRBD2	ASSLPFRHGDREGLAGGDNEQF
TRBV19	TRBJ2-1	NA	ASSIDQGNEQF
TRBV25-1	TRBJ2-1	TRBD2	ASSELAVAYNEQF
TRBV18	TRBJ1-1	TRBD1	ASSPPIKGAPYTEAF
TRBV20-1	TRBJ1-3	TRBD1	SAGQTGGLGNTIY
TRBV12-3/TRBV12-4	TRBJ2-1	NA	ASSKLGPLGDEQF
TRBV5-6	TRBJ2-3	NA	ASSLASGTSTDTQY
TRBV27	TRBJ2-2	TRBD1	ASSLPVTGAGELF
TRBV29-1	TRBJ2-1	NA	SADEQF
TRBV30	TRBJ1-5	NA	AWRHWAGDNQPQH
TRBV20-1	TRBJ2-7	NA	SASGPLWDGTHEQY
TRBV27	TRBJ1-1	NA	ASSFWAGAEAF
TRBV2	TRBJ2-2	NA	ASNRDADGTGELF
TRBV11-2	TRBJ2-7	TRBD2	ASSPQSGIAYEQY
TRBV7-2	TRBJ2-7	NA	ASSPTMWYEQY
TRBV29-1	TRBJ2-5	NA	SLGFFASQETQY
TRBV7-9	TRBJ2-7	NA	ASSLGRGRSSYEQY
TRBV20-1	TRBJ2-7	NA	SAPWGLSGKFYEQY
TRBV5-1	TRBJ2-2	NA	ASSWGDRINTGELF
TRBV7-9	TRBJ2-7	NA	ASSLRIWEHEQY
TRBV12-3/TRBV12-4	TRBJ2-7	TRBD2	ASSLGTTLYEQY
TRBV7-3	TRBJ1-1	TRBD1	ASSTRTGPLNTEAF
TRBV5-1	TRBJ1-6	NA	ASSLGTGDYNSPLH
TRBV20-1	TRBJ2-4	NA	SATLEGTVQY